One T cell receptor (beta chain) is described in this entry. The sample is drawn from a study of shared clonotypes between healthy human individuals. The overall study: Researchers assigned three CD4 naive, three CD4 memory, two CD8 naive and one CD8 memory plate to each donor.

Measured with immunoSEQ multiplex PCR; TCRdb has only the in-frame clones, and not every one. Here the sample spans 2 million to 3 million clones, approximately 93% being singletons. Germline values: CDR1 MDHEN, CDR2 SYDVKM. V was pared by 2 bases and J by 4 bases, with 16 bases between. The CDR3 has 16 amino acids. Sequenced material: naive CD4+ T cells from PBMCs. Subset given: CD45RA+ positively selected. The V gene is TRBV28, the J gene TRBJ2-3; D is possibly TRBD2 (6 bases). The TCR sequence derives from a man aged 18-30 years in good health. Some clones in this sample may be carry-over from other donors' samples. The CDR3 protein is CASSLLFLGGPDTQYF. Written as DNA, the CDR3 is TGTGCCAGCAGTTTACTCTTTCTGGGGGGACCAGATACGCAGTATTTT.